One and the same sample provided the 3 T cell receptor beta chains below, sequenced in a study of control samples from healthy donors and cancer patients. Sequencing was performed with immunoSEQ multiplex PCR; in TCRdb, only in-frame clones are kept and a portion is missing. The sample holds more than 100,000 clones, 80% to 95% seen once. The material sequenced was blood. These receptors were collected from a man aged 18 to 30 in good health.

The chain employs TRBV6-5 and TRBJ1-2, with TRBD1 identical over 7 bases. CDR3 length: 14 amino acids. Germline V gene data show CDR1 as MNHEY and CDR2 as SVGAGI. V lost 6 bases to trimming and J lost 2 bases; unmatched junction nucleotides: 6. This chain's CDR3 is CASSSDRENYGYTF. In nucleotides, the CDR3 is TGTGCCAGCAGCTCCGACAGGGAAAACTATGGCTACACCTTC.

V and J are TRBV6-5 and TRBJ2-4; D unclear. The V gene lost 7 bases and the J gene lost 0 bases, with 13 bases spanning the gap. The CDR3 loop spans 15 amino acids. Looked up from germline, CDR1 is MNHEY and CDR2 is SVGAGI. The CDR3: CASTPGSLAKNIQYF. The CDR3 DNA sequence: TGTGCCAGCACTCCCGGGTCTTTAGCCAAAAACATTCAGTACTTC.

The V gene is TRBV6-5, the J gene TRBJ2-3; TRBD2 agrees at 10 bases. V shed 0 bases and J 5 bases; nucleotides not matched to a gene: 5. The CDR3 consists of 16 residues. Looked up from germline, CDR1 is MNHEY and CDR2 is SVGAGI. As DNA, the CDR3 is TGTGCCAGCAGTTACTCTAGCGGGGGGACGGGAGATACGCAGTATTTT. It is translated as CASSYSSGGTGDTQYF.